This TCR beta chain was profiled in a study of T cell responses to AZD1222 COVID-19 vaccine. On the study more broadly: Second-dose intervals of approximately 4 or approximately 12 weeks were pooled.

With 5 bases removed from V and 0 bases from J, the gap between germline ends came to 25 bases. Germline V gene data show CDR1 as SGDLS and CDR2 as YYNGEE. There are 19 residues in the CDR3. Repertoires were generated with immunoSEQ multiplex PCR, while TCRdb's copy carries only in-frame clones and drops some. The sample records some 120,000 clones, about nine tenths being singletons. The chain has TRBV9 and TRBJ2-3, with TRBD2 as a possible D gene (7 bases). This clonotype was obtained from an adult in good health. Sequencing was performed on peripheral blood, taken on day 0 of AZD1222 vaccination. The CDR3 region has the DNA TGTGCCAGCAGTTCAGAAGGGGGGGCCCAAGGGACTAGCACAGATACGCAGTATTTT. This gives the protein CASSSEGGAQGTSTDTQYF.